These T cell receptor beta chains were read from a single sample in a study of metastatic and nonmetastatic thyroid tumors. TCRdb re-called clones via MiXCR from the PCR reads. The table lists tens of thousands of clones, roughly 20% of them singletons. Sequencing was done on a sample of blood. Receptor source: a female donor with papillary thyroid cancer or a benign thyroid nodule (not recorded which). Some clones in this sample may be carry-over from other donors' samples. CDR3s include the opening cysteine and the closing phenylalanine or tryptophan. A D gene is named only where the DNA matches it firmly. Part of the rows lack a size; the others show once, few, many or a class for expanded clones.

V gene: TRBV27
J gene: TRBJ1-5
D gene: TRBD1
clone size: many
CDR3 protein: CASSSSGTVNQPQHF
CDR3 DNA: TGTGCCAGCAGTTCCTCCGGGACAGTAAATCAGCCCCAGCATTTT

V gene: TRBV10-3
J gene: TRBJ2-7
D gene: .
clone size: many
CDR3 protein: CAISESFVYQYF
CDR3 DNA: TGTGCCATCAGTGAGTCATTTGTTTATCAGTACTTC

V gene: TRBV20-1
J gene: TRBJ2-7
D gene: .
clone size: .
CDR3 protein: CSANRDAEGEQYF
CDR3 DNA: TGCAGTGCTAACCGCGACGCGGAGGGCGAGCAATACTTC

V gene: TRBV27
J gene: TRBJ2-4
D gene: TRBD1
clone size: many
CDR3 protein: CASSWDRGGNIQYF
CDR3 DNA: TGTGCCAGCAGCTGGGACAGGGGAGGGAACATTCAGTACTTC

V gene: TRBV28
J gene: TRBJ2-7
D gene: .
clone size: few
CDR3 protein: CASVNYEQYF
CDR3 DNA: TGTGCCAGTGTCAACTACGAGCAGTACTTC

V gene: TRBV20-1
J gene: TRBJ1-5
D gene: .
clone size: many
CDR3 protein: CSATDGNQPQHF
CDR3 DNA: TGCAGTGCCACAGACGGGAATCAGCCCCAGCATTTT

V gene: TRBV12-3/TRBV12-4
J gene: TRBJ1-2
D gene: .
clone size: many
CDR3 protein: CASSLSDGGGFYGYTF
CDR3 DNA: TGTGCCAGCAGTTTATCTGACGGGGGCGGGTTTTATGGCTACACCTTC

V gene: TRBV7-2
J gene: TRBJ2-7
D gene: .
clone size: many
CDR3 protein: CASSLGPSAFYEQYF
CDR3 DNA: TGTGCCAGCAGCTTAGGTCCTAGCGCTTTCTACGAGCAGTACTTC

V gene: TRBV30
J gene: TRBJ1-2
D gene: TRBD1
clone size: many
CDR3 protein: CAWRNRDRIDGYTF
CDR3 DNA: TGTGCCTGGAGGAATCGGGACAGGATCGACGGCTACACCTTC

V gene: TRBV2
J gene: TRBJ2-1
D gene: .
clone size: .
CDR3 protein: CARPGTHNNEQFF
CDR3 DNA: TGTGCCAGACCCGGGACTCATAACAATGAGCAGTTCTTC

V gene: TRBV6-1
J gene: TRBJ1-1
D gene: TRBD1
clone size: .
CDR3 protein: CAREDRANNEAFF
CDR3 DNA: TGTGCCAGAGAGGACAGGGCGAACAATGAAGCTTTCTTT

V gene: TRBV6-6
J gene: TRBJ2-7
D gene: TRBD1
clone size: many
CDR3 protein: CASSYAGTGFAEQYF
CDR3 DNA: TGTGCCAGCAGTTACGCCGGGACAGGGTTTGCCGAGCAGTACTTC

V gene: TRBV11-1
J gene: TRBJ2-2
D gene: .
clone size: many
CDR3 protein: CASSPKWGHTGEGELFF
CDR3 DNA: TGTGCCAGCAGCCCCAAATGGGGACATACCGGGGAAGGGGAGCTGTTTTTT